This T cell receptor (beta chain) was sequenced for a study of T cell responses to AZD1222 COVID-19 vaccine. Study-wide background: Both about-4-week and about-12-week second-dose recipients were combined.

Germline V CDR1 and CDR2: MGHRA, YSYEKL. Trimming took off 0 bases at V and 5 bases at J, with 6 bases between the two ends. This CDR3 contains 13 residues. Assay used: immunoSEQ multiplex PCR; TCRdb lists only in-frame clones, some missing. The data contain more than 140,000 clones, around 90% of them singletons. The clonotype was recovered from an adult in good health. The chain is built from TRBV4-1 and TRBJ2-3, with no clear D. The input for sequencing was peripheral blood, taken on day 0 of AZD1222 vaccination. The CDR3 DNA reads TGCGCCAGCAGCCAAGATTTTGGAGATACGCAGTATTTT. Protein product: CASSQDFGDTQYF.